The T cell receptor (beta chain) described here comes from a study of shared clonotypes between healthy human individuals. Measured with immunoSEQ multiplex PCR; TCRdb has only the in-frame clones, and not every one. The top ten clones hold approximately 1.6% of a sample with about 2.1 million clones, about 94% of them seen once. CD45RO-negative, CCR7-selected cells formed the naive CD8 fraction, which excluded terminally differentiated effector memory CD45RA+ cells. Recent vaccinations or acute infections were absent in the healthy HIV-negative adult donors. Each sample came from a Caucasian adult donor living in Nashville, Tennessee. The germline CDR1 and CDR2 sequences are MDHEN and SYDVKM. This CDR3 has 14 residues. Trimming took off 0 bases at V and 6 bases at J, with 8 bases between the two ends. For this clone: As yet, its antigen is unknown.

Study conclusions and caveats: Only blood was sampled; tissue repertoires likely differ.

Sequencing was carried out using naive CD8+ T cells from PBMCs. The sequence derives from a man between 18 and 35 years old in good health. Some clones in this sample may be carry-over from other donors' samples. The gene calls are TRBV28 and TRBJ2-2; D may be TRBD1 (6 bases). CDR3 sequence reads: CASSLWAGAGELFF. The CDR3 DNA reads as TGTGCCAGCAGTTTATGGGCAGGGGCCGGGGAGCTGTTTTTT. Variable domain in full (rest from reference TRBV28 and TRBJ2-2): DVKVTQSSRYLVKRTGEKVFLECVQDMDHENMFWYRQDPGLGLRLIYFSYDVKMKEKGDIPEGYSVSREKKERFSLILESASTNQTSMYLCASSLWAGAGELFFGEGSRLTVL.